The rows below give T cell receptor beta chains drawn from one sample of a study of blood T cell repertoires in COVID-19. Clones were sequenced by immunoSEQ multiplex PCR, and TCRdb holds only the in-frame ones, with some missing. The data show approximately 280,000 clones, about nine tenths seen once. The sequenced material came from PBMCs or T cells enriched from blood (not recorded which). These receptor sequences come from a woman in her sixties who had recovered from COVID-19. Each CDR3 is given with its conserved first and last residue. Each record gives: clone size, D gene, J gene, V gene, CDR3 protein, CDR3 DNA. D genes are given only for firm matches. The listing skips clone size in some rows; elsewhere it reads once, few, many or a size class.

>NA|NA|TRBJ1-6|TRBV6-5
CASSYSRGSGSPLHF
TGTGCCAGCAGTTACTCCCGCGGCAGTGGATCACCCCTCCACTTT
>NA|TRBD1|TRBJ1-3|TRBV2
CANQGQRDRNTIYF
TGTGCCAACCAGGGACAGAGGGATCGAAACACCATATATTTT
>NA|NA|TRBJ2-1|TRBV5-1
CASSLESGSFYNEQFF
TGCGCCAGCAGCTTGGAGTCCGGGAGTTTCTACAATGAGCAGTTCTTC
>NA|TRBD2|TRBJ2-5|TRBV5-1
CASSLAASGSGETQYF
TGCGCCAGCAGCTTGGCGGCTAGCGGGAGCGGGGAGACCCAGTACTTC
>NA|NA|TRBJ2-3|TRBV20-1
CSTWASGTQYF
TGCAGTACCTGGGCGTCTGGTACGCAGTATTTT
>NA|TRBD1|TRBJ1-5|TRBV6-5
CASSSGQGRSNQPQHF
TGTGCCAGCAGTTCGGGACAGGGCCGAAGCAATCAGCCCCAGCATTTT
>NA|TRBD1|TRBJ1-6|TRBV3-1/TRBV3-2
CASSPLGQGGSPLHF
TGTGCCAGCAGCCCACTGGGACAGGGGGGTTCACCCCTCCACTTT
>NA|TRBD2|TRBJ2-7|TRBV18
CASSQPSGRSITYEQYF
TGTGCCAGCTCACAGCCTAGCGGCAGATCGATCACCTACGAGCAGTACTTC
>NA|TRBD2|TRBJ2-5|TRBV9
CASSPWTSGASGETQYF
TGTGCCAGCAGCCCCTGGACTAGCGGGGCTTCGGGGGAGACCCAGTACTTC
>NA|TRBD2|TRBJ2-1|TRBV27
CASSPAGLRNEQFF
TGTGCCAGCAGTCCAGCGGGACTCAGGAATGAGCAGTTCTTC
>NA|TRBD2|TRBJ2-3|TRBV6-1
CASSENSGGSADTQYF
TGTGCCAGCAGTGAAAATAGCGGGGGGAGCGCAGATACGCAGTATTTT
>NA|TRBD1|TRBJ1-4|TRBV19
CASTPTGSREKLFF
TGTGCCAGTACGCCGACAGGGAGTCGTGAAAAACTGTTTTTT
>NA|TRBD2|TRBJ2-3|TRBV5-4
CASSLRTSALTDTQYF
TGTGCCAGCAGCCTTAGGACTAGCGCTCTCACAGATACGCAGTATTTT
>NA|NA|TRBJ2-1|TRBV27
CASSLTPGSQGGEQFF
TGTGCCAGCAGTTTAACCCCAGGTAGCCAAGGGGGTGAGCAGTTCTTC
>NA|TRBD1|TRBJ1-1|TRBV4-1
CASSPGQGYTEAFF
TGCGCCAGCAGCCCTGGACAGGGTTACACTGAAGCTTTCTTT
>NA|NA|TRBJ1-4|TRBV5-1
CASSIRPTALTNEKLFF
TGCGCCAGCAGCATTCGGCCTACAGCTTTAACTAATGAAAAACTGTTTTTT
>NA|TRBD1|TRBJ1-2|TRBV28
CATPRQGGGYTF
TGTGCCACCCCTCGACAGGGGGGGGGCTACACCTTC
>NA|TRBD1|TRBJ1-5|TRBV4-1
CASSGGQGGQPQHF
TGCGCCAGCAGCGGGGGACAGGGGGGTCAGCCCCAGCATTTT
>NA|NA|TRBJ2-1|TRBV10-1
CASSPPGAGNEQFF
TGCGCCAGCAGCCCCCCGGGAGCTGGGAATGAGCAGTTCTTC
>NA|NA|TRBJ2-7|TRBV6-1
CASSEQGFYEQYF
TGTGCCAGCAGTGAACAGGGGTTCTACGAGCAGTACTTC
>NA|NA|TRBJ2-7|TRBV6-5
CASTLSDRSSYEQYF
TGTGCCAGCACCCTCTCAGACAGGAGCTCCTACGAGCAGTACTTC
>NA|TRBD2|TRBJ2-1|TRBV9
CASSIASGNGIYNEQFF
TGTGCCAGCAGCATAGCTAGCGGGAATGGTATATACAATGAGCAGTTCTTC
>NA|NA|TRBJ1-1|TRBV7-3
CASSTGMDTEAFF
TGTGCCAGCAGCACAGGGATGGACACTGAAGCTTTCTTT
>NA|NA|TRBJ2-7|TRBV18
CASSPRTAGPYEQYF
TGTGCCAGCTCACCAAGGACGGCGGGCCCTTACGAGCAGTACTTC
>NA|TRBD2|TRBJ2-1|TRBV30
CAWSLLAGVRCEQFF
TGTGCCTGGAGTCTGCTAGCGGGAGTCAGGTGTGAGCAGTTCTTC
>NA|NA|TRBJ2-7|TRBV6-2/TRBV6-3
CASSIGRTYEQYF
TGTGCCAGCAGTATCGGGAGAACCTACGAGCAGTACTTC
>NA|NA|TRBJ1-4|TRBV10-3
CAISEGGRPNEKLFF
TGTGCCATCAGTGAAGGGGGACGGCCGAATGAAAAACTGTTTTTT
>NA|NA|TRBJ2-7|TRBV5-1
CASSLQGGLGYEQYF
TGCGCCAGCAGCCTTCAGGGGGGACTAGGCTACGAGCAGTACTTC
>NA|TRBD2|TRBJ2-1|TRBV30
CAWSLGSGGYNEQFF
TGTGCCTGGAGTTTAGGTAGCGGGGGATACAATGAGCAGTTCTTC
>few|TRBD1|TRBJ1-3|TRBV5-1
CASSLTGQGNTIYF
TGCGCCAGCAGCTTAACGGGACAGGGAAACACCATATATTTT
>NA|NA|TRBJ2-1|TRBV2
CATSPRRNEQFF
TGTGCCACCTCACCAAGGAGGAATGAGCAGTTCTTC
>NA|NA|TRBJ1-2|TRBV19
CASRPRQANYGYTF
TGTGCCAGTAGACCCCGCCAGGCTAACTATGGCTACACCTTC
>NA|TRBD1|TRBJ2-7|TRBV9
CASTSTGDSKEQYF
TGTGCCAGCACTTCGACAGGGGACTCTAAGGAGCAGTACTTC
>NA|NA|TRBJ1-2|TRBV2
CASSRDPYGYTF
TGTGCCAGCAGTCGAGATCCCTATGGCTACACCTTC
>once|NA|TRBJ1-5|TRBV18
CASSPSRDQPQHF
TGTGCCAGCTCACCATCCAGGGATCAGCCCCAGCATTTT
>NA|NA|TRBJ2-3|TRBV11-2
CASSEEVPGSITDTQYF
TGTGCCAGCAGCGAGGAAGTACCAGGGTCCATCACAGATACGCAGTATTTT
>NA|NA|TRBJ2-2|TRBV7-3
CASSLASQNTGELFF
TGTGCCAGCAGCTTGGCTAGCCAGAACACCGGGGAGCTGTTTTTT
>NA|TRBD1|TRBJ1-5|TRBV19
CASSIWQGGQPQHF
TGTGCCAGTAGTATTTGGCAGGGGGGTCAGCCCCAGCATTTT
>NA|TRBD2|TRBJ2-7|TRBV2
CASRAGPGPYEQYF
TGTGCCAGCAGAGCGGGACCAGGACCCTACGAGCAGTACTTC
>NA|NA|TRBJ1-5|TRBV1
CTSSQDVGGSQPQHF
TGCACCAGCAGCCAAGATGTGGGGGGTAGTCAGCCCCAGCATTTT
>NA|TRBD2|TRBJ2-1|TRBV7-3
CASSSRTSVEQFF
TGTGCCAGCAGCTCCCGGACTAGCGTTGAGCAGTTCTTC
>NA|TRBD1|TRBJ2-7|TRBV6-5
CASSNRGYEQYF
TGTGCCAGCAGTAACAGGGGCTACGAGCAGTACTTC